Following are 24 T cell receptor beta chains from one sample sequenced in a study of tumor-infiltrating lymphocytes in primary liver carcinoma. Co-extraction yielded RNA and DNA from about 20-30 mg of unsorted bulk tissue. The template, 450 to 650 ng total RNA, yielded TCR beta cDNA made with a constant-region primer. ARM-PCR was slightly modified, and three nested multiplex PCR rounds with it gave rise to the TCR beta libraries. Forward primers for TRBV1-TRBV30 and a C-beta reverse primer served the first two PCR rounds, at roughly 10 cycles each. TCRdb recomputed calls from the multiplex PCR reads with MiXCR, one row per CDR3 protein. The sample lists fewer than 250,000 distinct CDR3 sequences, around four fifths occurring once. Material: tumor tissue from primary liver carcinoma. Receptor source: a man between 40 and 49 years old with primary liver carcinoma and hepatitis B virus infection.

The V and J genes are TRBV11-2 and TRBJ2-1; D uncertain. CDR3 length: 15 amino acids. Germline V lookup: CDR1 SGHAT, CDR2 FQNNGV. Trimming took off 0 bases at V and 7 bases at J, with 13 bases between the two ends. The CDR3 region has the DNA TGTGCCAGCAGCTTAGAGCGAGTGTCATGGAATGAGCAGTTCTTC. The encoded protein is CASSLERVSWNEQFF.

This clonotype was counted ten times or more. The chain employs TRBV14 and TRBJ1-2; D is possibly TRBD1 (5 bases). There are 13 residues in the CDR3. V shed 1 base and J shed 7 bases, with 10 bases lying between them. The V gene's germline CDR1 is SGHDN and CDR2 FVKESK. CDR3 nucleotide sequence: TGTGCCAGCAGCCAAGCCCAGGGATCTGGCTACACCTTC. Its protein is CASSQAQGSGYTF. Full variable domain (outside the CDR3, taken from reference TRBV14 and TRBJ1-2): EAGVTQFPSHSVIEKGQTVTLRCDPISGHDNLYWYRRVMGKEIKFLLHFVKESKQDESGMPNNRFLAERTGGTYSTLKVQPAELEDSGVYFCASSQAQGSGYTFGSGTRLTVV.

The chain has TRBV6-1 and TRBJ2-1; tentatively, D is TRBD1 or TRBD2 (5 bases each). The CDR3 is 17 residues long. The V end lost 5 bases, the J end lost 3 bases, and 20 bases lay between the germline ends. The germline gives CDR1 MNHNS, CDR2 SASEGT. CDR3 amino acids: CASSRTSGSGGYNEQFF. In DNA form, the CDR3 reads TGTGCCAGCAGTCGAACGTCAGGGAGCGGAGGCTACAATGAGCAGTTCTTC.

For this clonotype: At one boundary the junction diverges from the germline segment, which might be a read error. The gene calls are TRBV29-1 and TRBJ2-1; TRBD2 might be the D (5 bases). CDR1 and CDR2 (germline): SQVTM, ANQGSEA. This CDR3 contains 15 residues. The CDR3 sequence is CTVEGTNGPYNEQFF. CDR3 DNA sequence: TGCACCGTTGAGGGAACTAACGGTCCCTACAATGAGCAGTTCTTC.

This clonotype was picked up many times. The CDR3 region has the DNA TGTGCCAGCAGCCCATTGACAGGAGGGACTGGAAACACCATATATTTT. Its translation: CASSPLTGGTGNTIYF. V is TRBV7-9 and J is TRBJ1-3; a possible D gene is TRBD1 (6 bases). V gave up 5 bases and J gave up 2 bases, with 16 bases separating them. Per the germline V gene, CDR1 is SEHNR and CDR2 is FQNEAQ (reference sequence). CDR3 size: 16 residues.

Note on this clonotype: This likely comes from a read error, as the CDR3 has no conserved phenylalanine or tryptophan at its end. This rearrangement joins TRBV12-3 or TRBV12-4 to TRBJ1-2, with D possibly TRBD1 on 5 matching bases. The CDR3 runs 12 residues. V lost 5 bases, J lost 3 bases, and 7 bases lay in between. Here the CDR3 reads CASSIGDYGYTV. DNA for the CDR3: TGTGCCAGCAGTATAGGGGACTATGGCTACACCGTC.

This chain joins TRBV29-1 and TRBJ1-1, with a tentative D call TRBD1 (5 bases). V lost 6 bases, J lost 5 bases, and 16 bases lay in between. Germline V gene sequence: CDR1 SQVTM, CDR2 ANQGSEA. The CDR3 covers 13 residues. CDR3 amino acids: CSVFNRGGTEAFF. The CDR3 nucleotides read TGCAGCGTCTTTAATCGGGGGGGAACTGAAGCTTTCTTT.

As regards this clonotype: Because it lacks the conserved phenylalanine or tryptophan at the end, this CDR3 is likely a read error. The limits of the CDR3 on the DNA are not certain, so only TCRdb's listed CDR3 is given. The CDR3 region is CTSSTGGTTEAYY. The chain uses TRBV6-5 and TRBJ1-1; the table's TRBD1 call for D was not verified on the DNA. In germline, CDR1 is MNHEY, CDR2 SVGAGI. Inclusive of both ends, the CDR3 amounts to 13 amino acids.

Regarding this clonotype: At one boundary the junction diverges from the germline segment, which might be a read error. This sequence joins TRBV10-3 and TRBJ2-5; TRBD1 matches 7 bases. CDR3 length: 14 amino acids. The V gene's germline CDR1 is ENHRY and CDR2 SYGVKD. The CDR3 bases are TGTGCCATCAGTGTGACAGGGTTGGGAGAGGCCCAGTACTTC. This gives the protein CAISVTGLGEAQYF.

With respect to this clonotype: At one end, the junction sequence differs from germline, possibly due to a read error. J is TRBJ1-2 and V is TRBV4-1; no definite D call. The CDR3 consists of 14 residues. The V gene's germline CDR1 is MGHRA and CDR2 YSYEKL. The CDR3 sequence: CASSQDKGNYGYTF. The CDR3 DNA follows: TGCGCCAGTAGCCAAGACAAGGGAAACTATGGCTACACCTTC.

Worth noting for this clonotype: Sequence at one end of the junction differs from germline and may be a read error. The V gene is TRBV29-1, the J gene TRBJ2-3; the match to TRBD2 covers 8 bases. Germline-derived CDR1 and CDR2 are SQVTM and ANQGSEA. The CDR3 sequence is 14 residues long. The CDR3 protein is CSGLAREVADRQYF. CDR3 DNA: TGCAGCGGCTTAGCGCGGGAGGTGGCAGATAGGCAGTATTTT.

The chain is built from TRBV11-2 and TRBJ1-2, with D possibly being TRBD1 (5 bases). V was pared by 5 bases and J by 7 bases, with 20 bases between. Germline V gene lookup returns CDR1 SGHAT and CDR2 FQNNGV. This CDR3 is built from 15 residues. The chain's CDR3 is CASSTSAGLISGYTF. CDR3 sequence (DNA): TGTGCCAGCAGCACGTCGGCAGGGTTAATATCTGGCTACACCTTC. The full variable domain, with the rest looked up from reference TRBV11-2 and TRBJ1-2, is EAGVAQSPRYKIIEKRQSVAFWCNPISGHATLYWYQQILGQGPKLLIQFQNNGVVDDSQLPKDRFSAERLKGVDSTLKIQPAKLEDSAVYLCASSTSAGLISGYTFGSGTRLTVV.

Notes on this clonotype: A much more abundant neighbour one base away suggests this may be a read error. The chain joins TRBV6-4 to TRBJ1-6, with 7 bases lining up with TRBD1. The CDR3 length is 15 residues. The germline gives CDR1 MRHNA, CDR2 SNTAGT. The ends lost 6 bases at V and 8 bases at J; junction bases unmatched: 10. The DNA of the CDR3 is TGTGCCAGCAGCGGGACAGCCGATGGGGATTCACCCCTCCACTTT. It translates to CASSGTADGDSPLHF.

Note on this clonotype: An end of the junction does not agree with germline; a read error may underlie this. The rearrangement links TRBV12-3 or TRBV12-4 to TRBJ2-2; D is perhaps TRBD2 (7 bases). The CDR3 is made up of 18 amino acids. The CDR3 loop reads CARSFPTGGLANTGELSF. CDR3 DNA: TGTGCCAGGAGCTTCCCCACGGGGGGCTTAGCAAACACCGGGGAGCTGTCTTTT.

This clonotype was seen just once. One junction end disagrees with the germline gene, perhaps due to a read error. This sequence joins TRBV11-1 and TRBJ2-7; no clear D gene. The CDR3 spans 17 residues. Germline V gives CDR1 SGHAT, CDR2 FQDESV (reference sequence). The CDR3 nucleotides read TGTGCCAGCAGCTTAGGGTCGACGGGTGAAAGCTCCTATGAGCAGTACTTC. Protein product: CASSLGSTGESSYEQYF. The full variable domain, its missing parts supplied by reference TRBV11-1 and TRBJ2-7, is EAEVAQSPRYKITEKSQAVAFWCDPISGHATLYWYRQILGQGPELLVQFQDESVVDDSQLPKDRFSAERLKGVDSTLKIQPAELGDSAMYLCASSLGSTGESSYEQYFGPGTRLTVT.

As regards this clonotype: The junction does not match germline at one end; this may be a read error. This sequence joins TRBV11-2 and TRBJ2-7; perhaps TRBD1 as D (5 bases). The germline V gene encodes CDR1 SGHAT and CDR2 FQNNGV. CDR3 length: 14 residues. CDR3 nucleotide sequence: TGCTCCAGCAGGTCTAACAGGAACTCCTACGAGCAGTACTTC. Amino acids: CSSRSNRNSYEQYF.

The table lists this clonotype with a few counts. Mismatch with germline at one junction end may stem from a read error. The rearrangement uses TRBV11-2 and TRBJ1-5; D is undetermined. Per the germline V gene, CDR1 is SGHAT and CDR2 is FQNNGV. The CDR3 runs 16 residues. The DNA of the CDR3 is TGTACCAGCAGCTTAGGAGACACGGGTTGGGCTCAGCCCCAACATTTT. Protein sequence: CTSSLGDTGWAQPQHF. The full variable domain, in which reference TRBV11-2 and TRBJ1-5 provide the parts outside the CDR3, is EAGVAQSPRYKIIEKRQSVAFWCNPISGHATLYWYQQILGQGPKLLIQFQNNGVVDDSQLPKDRFSAERLKGVDSTLKIQPAKLEDSAVYLCTSSLGDTGWAQPQHFGDGTRLSIL.

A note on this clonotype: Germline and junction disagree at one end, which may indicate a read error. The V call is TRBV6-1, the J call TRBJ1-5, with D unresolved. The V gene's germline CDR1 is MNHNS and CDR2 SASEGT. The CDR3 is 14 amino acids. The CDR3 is CACSEVREKASQHF. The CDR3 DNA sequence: TGTGCCTGCAGTGAGGTGAGGGAAAAGGCGTCCCAGCATTTT.

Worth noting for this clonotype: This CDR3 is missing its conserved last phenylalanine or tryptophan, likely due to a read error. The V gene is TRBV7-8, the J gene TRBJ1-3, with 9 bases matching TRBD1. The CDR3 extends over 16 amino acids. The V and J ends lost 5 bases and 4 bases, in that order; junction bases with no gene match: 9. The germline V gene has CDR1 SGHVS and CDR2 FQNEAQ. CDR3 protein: CASSEQGARKGNTIYS. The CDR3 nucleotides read TGTGCCAGCAGCGAACAGGGGGCTCGGAAAGGAAACACCATATATTCT.

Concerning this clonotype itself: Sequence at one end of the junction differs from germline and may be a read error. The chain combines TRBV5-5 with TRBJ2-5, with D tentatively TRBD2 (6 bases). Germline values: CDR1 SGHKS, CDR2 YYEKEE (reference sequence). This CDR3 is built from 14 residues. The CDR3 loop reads CASNSKTRGEIQNF. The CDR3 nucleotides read TGTGCCAGCAACTCGAAGACTAGGGGAGAGATCCAGAACTTC.

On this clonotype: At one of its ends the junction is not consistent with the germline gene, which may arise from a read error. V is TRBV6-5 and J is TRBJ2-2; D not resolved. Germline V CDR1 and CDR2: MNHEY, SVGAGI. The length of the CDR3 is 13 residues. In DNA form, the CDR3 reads TGTGCCAGCAGTTACCATGACACCGGGTGGCTGTTCTTT. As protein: CASSYHDTGWLFF.

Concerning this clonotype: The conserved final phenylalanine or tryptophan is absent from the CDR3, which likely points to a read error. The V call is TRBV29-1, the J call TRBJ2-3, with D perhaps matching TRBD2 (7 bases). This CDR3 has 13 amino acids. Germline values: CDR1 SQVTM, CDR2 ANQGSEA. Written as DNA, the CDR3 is TGCGGCGTAGGGGGGGCATCAGGGGATACGCAGTATTAT. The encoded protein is CGVGGASGDTQYY.

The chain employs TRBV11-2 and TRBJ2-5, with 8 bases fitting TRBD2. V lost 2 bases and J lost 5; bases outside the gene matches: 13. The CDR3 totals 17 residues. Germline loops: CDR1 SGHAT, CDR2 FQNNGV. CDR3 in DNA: TGTGCCAGCAGCTTATGGCTGTCTCACGGGAGGGATGAGACCCAGTACTTC. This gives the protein CASSLWLSHGRDETQYF.

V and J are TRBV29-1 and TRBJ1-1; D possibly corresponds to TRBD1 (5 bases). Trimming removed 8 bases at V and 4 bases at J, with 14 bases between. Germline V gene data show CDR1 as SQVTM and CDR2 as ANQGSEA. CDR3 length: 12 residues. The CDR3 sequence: CSMITRGTEAFF. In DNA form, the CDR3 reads TGCAGCATGATAACGAGGGGCACTGAAGCTTTCTTT.